One and the same sample provided the 20 T cell receptor beta chains below, sequenced in a study of T cell responses to AZD1222 COVID-19 vaccine. The protocol was immunoSEQ multiplex PCR, while the TCRdb copy is restricted to in-frame clones and leaves out a portion. Of about 210,000 clones in the sample, roughly 94% were seen once. Source: peripheral blood, taken 28 days after the second dose of the MenACWY control vaccine. The receptors shown here come from an adult who received the MenACWY meningococcal vaccine as a control.

This clone was seen once. J is TRBJ1-2 and V is TRBV5-8; D unclear. The CDR3 runs 11 residues. Per germline, CDR1 SGHTS and CDR2 YDEGEE. Trimming took off 0 bases at V and 7 bases at J, with 4 bases between the two ends. The CDR3 loop is CASSLGFGYTF. CDR3 DNA sequence: TGTGCCAGCAGCTTGGGTTTTGGCTACACCTTC.

The chain carries TRBV2 and TRBJ1-4; no definite D call. Germline V gene lookup returns CDR1 SNHLY and CDR2 FYNNEI. The CDR3 contains 15 residues. Between the trimmed V and J ends, which lost 3 bases and 3 bases, there was a span of 11 bases. This chain's CDR3 is CASSEAARANEKLFF. CDR3 coding DNA: TGTGCCAGCAGTGAGGCGGCCAGAGCTAATGAAAAACTGTTTTTT.

The chain links TRBV5-4 to TRBJ2-1, with TRBD2 identical over 9 bases. The V gene end was trimmed by 2 bases and the J gene end by 8 bases; junction bases not matched to a gene: 8. Germline CDR1 is SGHNT and CDR2 is YYREEE (reference sequence). CDR3 length: 15 residues. The CDR3 reads CASSFQSGRSHEQFF. CDR3 nucleotides: TGTGCCAGCAGCTTCCAAAGCGGGAGGTCCCATGAGCAGTTCTTC.

V gene TRBV24-1 combines with J gene TRBJ1-5; TRBD1 matches at 9 bases. J was trimmed by 1 base and V by 5 bases; bases with no gene match: 5. The CDR3 loop spans 16 amino acids. The germline CDR1 and CDR2 sequences are KGHDR and SFDVKD. Written as DNA, the CDR3 is TGTGCCACCAGTGGGGGTGGACAGGGGAGCAATCAGCCCCAGCATTTT. Protein product: CATSGGGQGSNQPQHF.

This chain connects TRBV19 to TRBJ1-5, with D hard to call. V shed 3 bases and J shed 5 bases, with 17 bases lying between them. CDR1 LNHDA and CDR2 SQIVND come from the germline V gene (reference sequence). The CDR3 consists of 16 residues. The CDR3, as DNA: TGTGCCAGTAGTATCCTGGGAGGGCCCCCCCATCAGCCCCAGCATTTT. Protein sequence: CASSILGGPPHQPQHF.

About this clone itself: Distinct nucleotide sequences in the sample also encode this CDR3. The chain couples TRBV19 to TRBJ2-7; possibly TRBD1 or TRBD2 for D (5 bases each). The CDR3 totals 13 residues. Trimming left V 6 bases short and J 2 bases short, with 11 bases between. The germline V gene encodes CDR1 LNHDA and CDR2 SQIVND (reference sequence). The CDR3 DNA sequence: TGTGCCAGTAGCCCGGGACCTCCCTACGAGCAGTACTTC. Encoded protein: CASSPGPPYEQYF. The variable domain in full, completed from reference TRBV19 and TRBJ2-7, reads DGGITQSPKYLFRKEGQNVTLSCEQNLNHDAMYWYRQDPGQGLRLIYYSQIVNDFQKGDIAEGYSVSREKKESFPLTVTSAQKNPTAFYLCASSPGPPYEQYFGPGTRLTVT.

The chain uses TRBV3-1 (or the pseudogene TRBV3-2) and TRBJ2-7; a weak D match, TRBD2 (5 bases). The CDR3 has 13 residues. CDR1 and CDR2 from the germline V gene are LGHDT and YNNKEL (reference sequence). Trimming removed 1 base from V and 3 bases from J, with 7 bases in between. The CDR3 reads CASSQGGYYEQYF. CDR3 sequence (DNA): TGTGCCAGCAGCCAAGGAGGGTACTACGAGCAGTACTTC.

V and J are TRBV14 and TRBJ1-6; no reliable D call. This CDR3 contains 14 residues. V was cut by 1 base and J by 12 bases, with 13 bases left in between. Germline V gives CDR1 SGHDN, CDR2 FVKESK. This CDR3 reads CASSQGASIGPLHF. The CDR3 nucleotides are TGTGCCAGCAGCCAAGGGGCAAGTATTGGACCCCTCCACTTT.

This clone was recorded a few times. The J gene is TRBJ2-1, the V gene TRBV11-1; D is undetermined. V lost 5 bases, J lost 9 bases, and 14 bases lay in between. The CDR3 has 13 residues. Germline lookup yields CDR1 SGHAT and CDR2 FQDESV (reference sequence). Here the CDR3 reads CASSPLSAGEQFF. DNA for the CDR3: TGTGCCAGCAGCCCCCTTAGTGCCGGTGAGCAGTTCTTC.

V gene TRBV14 combines with J gene TRBJ2-7, with D perhaps matching TRBD1 (6 bases). CDR3 length equals 15 residues. Trimming cost V 2 bases and J 1 base, with 12 bases left between them. Germline V CDR1 and CDR2: SGHDN, FVKESK. The CDR3 loop reads CASSQFRDTSYEQYF. The CDR3 bases are TGTGCCAGCAGCCAATTCAGGGACACATCCTACGAGCAGTACTTC.

CDR3 amino acids: CASSLVDRNQGGYTF. The CDR3 DNA reads as TGTGCCAGCAGCTTGGTGGACAGGAATCAGGGGGGCTACACCTTC. The chain is built from TRBV5-6 and TRBJ1-2, with TRBD1 matching 7 bases. The CDR3 has 15 residues. Germline CDR1 is SGHDT and CDR2 is YYEEEE. V lost 0 bases and J lost 8; bases outside the gene matches: 10.

This sequence joins TRBV20-1 and TRBJ2-2; D remains ambiguous. Germline CDR1 DFQATT, CDR2 SNEGSKA (reference sequence). The V gene lost 2 bases and the J gene lost 8 bases, with 6 bases spanning the gap. The CDR3 covers 11 residues. In DNA form, the CDR3 reads TGCAGTGCTAGATTTATTGGGGAGCTGTTTTTT. It is translated as CSARFIGELFF.

The chain carries TRBV28 and TRBJ1-4, with a weak D call TRBD1 (5 bases). Germline loops: CDR1 MDHEN, CDR2 SYDVKM. The CDR3 sequence is 15 residues long. The V gene lost 2 bases and the J gene lost 8 bases, with 15 bases spanning the gap. The CDR3 DNA reads TGTGCCAGCAGTTTAGCCGGGACGGCGGAAGAAAAACTGTTTTTT. Its translation is CASSLAGTAEEKLFF.

CDR3 residues: CASRGGVKGPQHF. The CDR3 bases are TGCGCCAGCAGAGGTGGTGTCAAGGGGCCCCAGCATTTT. The rearrangement links TRBV5-1 to TRBJ1-5; D gene unclear. The CDR3 runs to 13 residues. Germline V gives CDR1 SGHRS, CDR2 YFSETQ. V lost 5 bases and J 9 bases, leaving 15 bases between the germline ends.

The chain combines TRBV19 with TRBJ2-7; the match to TRBD2 covers 8 bases. The CDR3 consists of 15 residues. V was clipped by 3 bases and J by 0 bases; unmatched bases: 4. Germline-derived CDR1 and CDR2 are LNHDA and SQIVND (reference sequence). CDR3 residues: CASSMAGRVSYEQYF. The CDR3 region has the DNA TGTGCCAGTAGTATGGCCGGGAGGGTCTCCTACGAGCAGTACTTC.

CDR3 in DNA: TGTGCCAGCAGCGTAGTACGGGGGAACACTGAAGCTTTCTTT. Amino acid sequence: CASSVVRGNTEAFF. The V and J genes are TRBV9 and TRBJ1-1; D unresolved. CDR3 length: 14 residues. Trimming took off 0 bases at V and 1 base at J, with 7 bases between the two ends. Per the germline V gene, CDR1 is SGDLS and CDR2 is YYNGEE.

A word on this clone: An end of the junction does not agree with germline; a read error may underlie this. V and J are TRBV7-2 and TRBJ2-1, with TRBD1 as a possible D gene (6 bases). The CDR3 consists of 15 residues. CDR1 is SGHTA and CDR2 is FQGNSA in the germline V gene. The CDR3 DNA reads TGTGCCAGCAGCTCCTGGACAGCCTCCAACAATGAGCAGTTCTTC. Its protein is CASSSWTASNNEQFF.

The chain is built from TRBV5-4 and TRBJ2-5, with 7 positions matching TRBD1. The CDR3 loop spans 15 amino acids. Germline values: CDR1 SGHNT, CDR2 YYREEE (reference sequence). After removal of 0 bases from V and 2 bases from J, the junction contained 4 bases not matched to a gene. CDR3 DNA sequence: TGTGCCAGCAGCTTGGGCCGGACAGGACAAGAGACCCAGTACTTC. It specifies CASSLGRTGQETQYF.

The J gene is TRBJ2-5, the V gene TRBV7-3; TRBD1 might be the D (5 bases). CDR3 length: 13 amino acids. CDR1 and CDR2 (germline): SGHTA, FQGTGA. V shed 1 base and J shed 5 bases, with 8 bases lying between them. This CDR3 reads CASSLNYRETQYF. As DNA, the CDR3 is TGTGCCAGCAGCTTAAATTACAGGGAGACCCAGTACTTC.

This chain joins TRBV28 and TRBJ2-7, with TRBD1 matching over 7 bases. There are 17 residues in the CDR3. Germline trimming cut 5 bases from V and 2 bases from J; bases unmatched to any gene: 15. The germline V gene has CDR1 MDHEN and CDR2 SYDVKM. The CDR3 nucleotides are TGTGCCAGCAGTCCTTTACAGGGGAAGAAAAACACCTACGAGCAGTACTTC. Translating gives CASSPLQGKKNTYEQYF.